Listed below are T cell receptor beta chains from one sample, sequenced in a study of blood T cell repertoires in COVID-19. Using immunoSEQ multiplex PCR, the repertoire was profiled, and TCRdb retains in-frame clones only, with some absent. Among 200,000 or so clones listed, approximately 91% were seen once. The sample taken for sequencing was peripheral blood. These receptors came from a man between 45 and 60 years old with COVID-19, enrolled during active disease. CDR3s include the opening cysteine and the closing phenylalanine or tryptophan. The D gene is left open where the match is weak. Rows may omit the clone size; those that give it use once, few, many or a size class.

TRBJ2-2,TRBV7-3,-,TRBD2,CASSPQGLAGNTGELFF
TRBJ1-2,TRBV3-1/TRBV3-2,-,-,CASSQVVKGGYGYTF
TRBJ2-2,TRBV6-4,-,TRBD2,CASSPKSGGANTGELFF
TRBJ2-1,TRBV19,-,-,CASSITGYDNEQFF
TRBJ1-2,TRBV30,-,TRBD1,CAWSVIRTGGYGYTF
TRBJ2-1,TRBV5-6,-,-,CASSYPGSPYNEQFF
TRBJ1-2,TRBV9,-,TRBD1,CASSVSQGQDGYTF
TRBJ1-3,TRBV18,-,-,CASSTGSSAGNTIYF
TRBJ1-2,TRBV7-6,-,TRBD1,CASSSSTRGGEGYTF
TRBJ1-2,TRBV6-5,-,-,CASSEGGATQGYTF
TRBJ1-4,TRBV3-1/TRBV3-2,-,-,CASSQNGEKLFF
TRBJ1-1,TRBV7-6,-,-,CASSERSQDTEAFF
TRBJ2-7,TRBV19,-,TRBD2,CASRSGNVAGEQYF
TRBJ1-2,TRBV7-8,-,-,CASGTGTKSSGYTF
TRBJ2-7,TRBV19,-,TRBD2,CASSIERTSGVAYEQYF
TRBJ1-1,TRBV15,-,TRBD1,CATSRAGTGNTEAFF
TRBJ2-3,TRBV14,-,TRBD2,CASSPVRGRGSRDTQYF
TRBJ2-7,TRBV6-5,-,-,CASIDTAVTYEQYF
TRBJ1-4,TRBV30,-,-,CAWSVRAGLKLFF
TRBJ1-3,TRBV7-9,-,TRBD1,CASSLGSGTANSGNTIYF
TRBJ2-2,TRBV19,once,TRBD2,CASSIGRVTSGGATGELFF
TRBJ1-5,TRBV10-3,-,-,CAISEIGGSNQPQHF
TRBJ1-2,TRBV12-3/TRBV12-4,-,TRBD1,CASRTGGAGGYTF
TRBJ2-2,TRBV19,-,TRBD1,CASKRTGSSTGELFF